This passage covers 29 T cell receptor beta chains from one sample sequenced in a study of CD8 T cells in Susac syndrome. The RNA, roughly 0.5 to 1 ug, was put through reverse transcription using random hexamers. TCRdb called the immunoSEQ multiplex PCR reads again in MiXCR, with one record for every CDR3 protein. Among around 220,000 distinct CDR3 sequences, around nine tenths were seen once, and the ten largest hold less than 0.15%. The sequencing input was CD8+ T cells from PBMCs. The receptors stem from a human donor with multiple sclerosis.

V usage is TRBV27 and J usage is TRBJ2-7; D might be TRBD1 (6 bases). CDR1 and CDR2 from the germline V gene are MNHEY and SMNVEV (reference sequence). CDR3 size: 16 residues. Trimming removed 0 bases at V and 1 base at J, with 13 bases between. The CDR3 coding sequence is TGTGCCAGCAGTTTATCTCTGGGGGCAACATCCTACGAGCAGTACTTC. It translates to CASSLSLGATSYEQYF.

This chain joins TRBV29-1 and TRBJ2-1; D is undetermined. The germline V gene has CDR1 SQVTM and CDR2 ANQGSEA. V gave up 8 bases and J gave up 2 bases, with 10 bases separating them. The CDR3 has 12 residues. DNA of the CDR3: TGCAGCCTCCTCGGTACCTACAATGAGCAGTTCTTC. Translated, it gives CSLLGTYNEQFF.

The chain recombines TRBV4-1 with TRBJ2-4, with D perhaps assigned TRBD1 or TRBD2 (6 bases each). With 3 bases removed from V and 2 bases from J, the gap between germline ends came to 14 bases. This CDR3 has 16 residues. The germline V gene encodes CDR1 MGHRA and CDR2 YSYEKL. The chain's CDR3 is CASSQGAGNPKNIQYF. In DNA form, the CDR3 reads TGCGCCAGCAGCCAGGGGGCGGGAAATCCCAAAAACATTCAGTACTTC.

Here the CDR3 reads CASSLGAQPQHF. CDR3 bases: TGTGCCAGCAGCTTAGGAGCTCAGCCCCAGCATTTT. This chain links TRBV7-8 with TRBJ1-5; D gene unclear. Germline V gene sequence: CDR1 SGHVS, CDR2 FQNEAQ. This CDR3 has 12 residues. Trimming removed 1 base at V and 6 bases at J, with 4 bases between.

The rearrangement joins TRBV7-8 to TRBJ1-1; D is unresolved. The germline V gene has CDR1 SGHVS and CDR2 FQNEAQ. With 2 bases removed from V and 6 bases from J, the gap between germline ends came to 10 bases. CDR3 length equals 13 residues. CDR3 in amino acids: CASSLTPGPEAFF. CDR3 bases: TGTGCCAGCAGCTTAACGCCTGGGCCTGAAGCTTTCTTT.

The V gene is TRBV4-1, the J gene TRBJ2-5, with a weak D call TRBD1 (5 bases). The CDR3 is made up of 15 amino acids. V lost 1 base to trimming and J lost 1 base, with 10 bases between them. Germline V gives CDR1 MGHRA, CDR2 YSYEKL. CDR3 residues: CASSQVGPPQETQYF. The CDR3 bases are TGCGCCAGCAGCCAAGTGGGGCCTCCCCAAGAGACCCAGTACTTC.

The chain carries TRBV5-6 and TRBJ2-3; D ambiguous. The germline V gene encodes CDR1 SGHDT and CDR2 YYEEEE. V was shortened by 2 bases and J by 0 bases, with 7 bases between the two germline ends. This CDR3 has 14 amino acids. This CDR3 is CASSFLSSTDTQYF. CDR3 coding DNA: TGTGCCAGCAGCTTTTTGTCTAGCACAGATACGCAGTATTTT.

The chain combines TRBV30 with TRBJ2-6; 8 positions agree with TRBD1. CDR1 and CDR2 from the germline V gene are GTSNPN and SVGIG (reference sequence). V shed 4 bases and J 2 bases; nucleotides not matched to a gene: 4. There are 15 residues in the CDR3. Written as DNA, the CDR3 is TGTGCCTGGAATGCAGGGGGCGCTGGGGCCAACGTCCTGACTTTC. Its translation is CAWNAGGAGANVLTF.

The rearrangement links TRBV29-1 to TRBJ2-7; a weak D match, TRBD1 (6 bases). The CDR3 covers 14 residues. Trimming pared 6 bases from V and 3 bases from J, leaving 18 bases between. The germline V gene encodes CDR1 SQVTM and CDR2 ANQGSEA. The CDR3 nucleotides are TGCAGCGTGGGGGCGGGCGGCCCGAGCTACGAGCAGTACTTC. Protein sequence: CSVGAGGPSYEQYF.

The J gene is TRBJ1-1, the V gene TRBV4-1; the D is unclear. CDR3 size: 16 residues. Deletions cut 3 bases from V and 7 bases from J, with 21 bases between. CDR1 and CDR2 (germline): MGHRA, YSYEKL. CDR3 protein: CASSHHLTDGSFEAFF. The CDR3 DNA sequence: TGCGCCAGCAGCCACCACCTCACCGACGGGAGCTTTGAAGCTTTCTTT.

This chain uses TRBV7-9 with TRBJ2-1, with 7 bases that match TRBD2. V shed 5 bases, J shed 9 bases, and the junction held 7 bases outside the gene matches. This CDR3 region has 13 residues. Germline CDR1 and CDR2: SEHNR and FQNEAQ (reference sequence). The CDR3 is CASSPPGGFEQFF. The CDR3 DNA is TGTGCCAGCAGCCCCCCCGGGGGGTTTGAGCAGTTCTTC.

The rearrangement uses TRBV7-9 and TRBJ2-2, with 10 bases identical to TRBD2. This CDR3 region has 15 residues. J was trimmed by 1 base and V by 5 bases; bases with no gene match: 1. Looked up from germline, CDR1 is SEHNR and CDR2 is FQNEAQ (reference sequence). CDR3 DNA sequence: TGTGCCAGCAGCCCTAGCGGGGGGAACACCGGGGAGCTGTTTTTT. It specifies CASSPSGGNTGELFF.

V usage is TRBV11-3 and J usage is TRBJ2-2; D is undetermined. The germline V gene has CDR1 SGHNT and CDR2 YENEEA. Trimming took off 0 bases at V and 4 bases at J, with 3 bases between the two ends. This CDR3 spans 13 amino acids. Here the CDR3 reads CASSLDGTGELFF. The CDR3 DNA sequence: TGTGCCAGCAGCTTAGATGGCACCGGGGAGCTGTTTTTT.

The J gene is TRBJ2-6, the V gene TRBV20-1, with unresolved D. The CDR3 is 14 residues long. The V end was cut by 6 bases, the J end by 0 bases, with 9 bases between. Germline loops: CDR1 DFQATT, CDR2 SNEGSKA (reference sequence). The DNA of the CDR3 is TGCAGTGCACCGGACCTCTCTGGGGCCAACGTCCTGACTTTC. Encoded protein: CSAPDLSGANVLTF.

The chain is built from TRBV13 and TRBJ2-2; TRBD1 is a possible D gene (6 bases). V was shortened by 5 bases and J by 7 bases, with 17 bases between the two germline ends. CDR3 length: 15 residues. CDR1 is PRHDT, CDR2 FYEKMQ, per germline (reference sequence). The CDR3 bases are TGTGCCAGCAGCCGTTACAGGGTTATCAGCGGGGAGCTGTTTTTT. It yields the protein CASSRYRVISGELFF.

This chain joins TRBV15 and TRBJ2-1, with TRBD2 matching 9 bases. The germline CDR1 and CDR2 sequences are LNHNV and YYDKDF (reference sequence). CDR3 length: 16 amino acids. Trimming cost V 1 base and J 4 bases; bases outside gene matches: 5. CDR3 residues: CATSRGAGGLYNEQFF. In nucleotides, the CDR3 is TGTGCCACCAGCAGAGGAGCGGGGGGTTTATACAATGAGCAGTTCTTC.

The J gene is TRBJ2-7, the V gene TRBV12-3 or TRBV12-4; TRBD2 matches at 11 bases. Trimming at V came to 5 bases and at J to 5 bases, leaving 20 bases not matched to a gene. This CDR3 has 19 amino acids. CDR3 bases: TGTGCCAGCAGTCATGGGGGACTAGCGGTCCGGCGTCCTACCCACGAGCAGTACTTC. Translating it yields CASSHGGLAVRRPTHEQYF.

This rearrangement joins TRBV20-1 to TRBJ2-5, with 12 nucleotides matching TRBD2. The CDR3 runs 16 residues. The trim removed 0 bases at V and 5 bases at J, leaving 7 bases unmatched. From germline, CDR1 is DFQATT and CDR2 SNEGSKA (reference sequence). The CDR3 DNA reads TGCAGTGCTAGAGACCTAGCGGGAGGGAAACCGGAGACCCAGTACTTC. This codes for CSARDLAGGKPETQYF.

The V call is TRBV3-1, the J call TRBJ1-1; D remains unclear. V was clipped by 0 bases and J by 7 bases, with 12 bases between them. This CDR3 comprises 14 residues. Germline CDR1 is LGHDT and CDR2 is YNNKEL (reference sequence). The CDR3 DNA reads TGTGCCAGCAGCCAAGAAACCGGGAGGGATGAAGCTTTCTTT. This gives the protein CASSQETGRDEAFF.

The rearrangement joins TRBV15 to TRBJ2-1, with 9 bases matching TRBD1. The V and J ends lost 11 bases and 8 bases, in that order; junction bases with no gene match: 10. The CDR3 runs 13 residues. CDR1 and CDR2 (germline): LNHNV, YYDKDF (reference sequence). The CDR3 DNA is TGTGCCGCGGCCGGGACAGGGCTCGATGAGCAGTTCTTC. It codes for CAAAGTGLDEQFF.

The CDR3 region is CASSLSTAEGIGTEAFF. In DNA form, the CDR3 reads TGTGCCAGCAGTTTATCCACAGCTGAGGGGATAGGTACTGAAGCTTTCTTT. The gene calls are TRBV27 and TRBJ1-1; D is perhaps TRBD1 (5 bases). V was trimmed by 0 bases and J by 5 bases, leaving 19 bases between them. In germline, CDR1 is MNHEY, CDR2 SMNVEV (reference sequence). The CDR3 loop spans 17 amino acids.

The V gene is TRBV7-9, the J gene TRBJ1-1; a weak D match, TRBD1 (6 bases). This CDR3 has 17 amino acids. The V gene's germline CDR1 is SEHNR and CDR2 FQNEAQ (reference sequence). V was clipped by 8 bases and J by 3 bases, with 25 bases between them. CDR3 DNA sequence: TGTGCCAGCGGTGAACAGGGTTATAGTTTCTTAGACACTGAAGCTTTCTTT. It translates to CASGEQGYSFLDTEAFF.

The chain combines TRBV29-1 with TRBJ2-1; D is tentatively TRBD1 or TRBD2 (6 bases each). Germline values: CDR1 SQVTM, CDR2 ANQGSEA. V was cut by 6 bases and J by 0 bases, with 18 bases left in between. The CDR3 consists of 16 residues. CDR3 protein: CSVETLGGFSYNEQFF. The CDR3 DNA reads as TGCAGCGTGGAGACCCTGGGGGGCTTCTCCTACAATGAGCAGTTCTTC.

The CDR3 region is CSVEEVARGYYGYTF. In DNA, the CDR3 is TGCAGCGTTGAAGAAGTGGCCAGGGGGTACTATGGCTACACCTTC. The gene calls are TRBV29-1 and TRBJ1-2, with 7 nucleotides matching TRBD1. CDR1 is SQVTM and CDR2 is ANQGSEA in the germline V gene. With V trimmed by 0 bases and J by 3 bases, 7 bases remained unmatched. The CDR3 runs 15 residues.

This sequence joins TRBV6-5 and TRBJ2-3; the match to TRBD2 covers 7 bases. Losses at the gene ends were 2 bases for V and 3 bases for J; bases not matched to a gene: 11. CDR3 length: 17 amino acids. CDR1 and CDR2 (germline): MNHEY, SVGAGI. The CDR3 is CASSYLSSGAGTDTQYF. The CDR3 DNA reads TGTGCCAGCAGTTACCTCTCGAGCGGGGCGGGGACAGATACGCAGTATTTT.

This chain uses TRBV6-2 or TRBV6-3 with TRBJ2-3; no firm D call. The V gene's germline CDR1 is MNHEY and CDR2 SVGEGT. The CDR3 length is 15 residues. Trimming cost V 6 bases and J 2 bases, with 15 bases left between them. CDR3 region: CASRPDAVYTDTQYF. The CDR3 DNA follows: TGTGCCAGCAGGCCGGACGCGGTATACACAGATACGCAGTATTTT.

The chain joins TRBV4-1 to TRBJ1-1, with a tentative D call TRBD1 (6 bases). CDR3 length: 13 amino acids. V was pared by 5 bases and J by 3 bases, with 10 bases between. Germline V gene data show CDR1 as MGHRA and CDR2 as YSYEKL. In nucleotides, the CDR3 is TGCGCCAGCAGCATGGACAGATACACTGAAGCTTTCTTT. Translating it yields CASSMDRYTEAFF.

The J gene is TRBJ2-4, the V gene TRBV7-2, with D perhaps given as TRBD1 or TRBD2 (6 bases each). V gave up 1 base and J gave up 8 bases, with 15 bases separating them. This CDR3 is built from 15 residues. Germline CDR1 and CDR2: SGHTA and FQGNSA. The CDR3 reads CASSLDTGAGDIQYF. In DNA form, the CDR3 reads TGTGCCAGCAGCTTAGATACGGGGGCTGGGGACATTCAGTACTTC.

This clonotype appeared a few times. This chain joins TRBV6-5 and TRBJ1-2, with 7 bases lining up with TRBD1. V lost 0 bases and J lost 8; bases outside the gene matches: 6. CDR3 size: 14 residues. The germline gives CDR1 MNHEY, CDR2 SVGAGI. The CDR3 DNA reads TGTGCCAGCAGTTACTCGAGACAGGGCGACGGCTACACCTTC. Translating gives CASSYSRQGDGYTF.